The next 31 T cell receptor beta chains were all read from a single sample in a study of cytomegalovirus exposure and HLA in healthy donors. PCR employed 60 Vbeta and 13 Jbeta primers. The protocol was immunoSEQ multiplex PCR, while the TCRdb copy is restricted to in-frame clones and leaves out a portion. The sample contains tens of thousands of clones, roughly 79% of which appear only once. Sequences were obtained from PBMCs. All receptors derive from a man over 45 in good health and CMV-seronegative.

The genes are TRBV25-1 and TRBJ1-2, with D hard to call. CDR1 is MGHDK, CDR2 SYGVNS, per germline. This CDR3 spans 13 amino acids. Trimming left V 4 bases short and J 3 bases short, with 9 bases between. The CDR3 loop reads CASSVRTHYGYTF. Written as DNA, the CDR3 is TGTGCCAGCAGTGTCCGGACTCACTATGGCTACACCTTC.

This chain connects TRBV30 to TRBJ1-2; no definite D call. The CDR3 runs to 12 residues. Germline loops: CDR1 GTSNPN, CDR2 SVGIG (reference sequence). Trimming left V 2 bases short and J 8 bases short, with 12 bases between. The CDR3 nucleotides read TGTGCCTGGAGTTTGATCACGGGAGGCTACACCTTC. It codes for CAWSLITGGYTF.

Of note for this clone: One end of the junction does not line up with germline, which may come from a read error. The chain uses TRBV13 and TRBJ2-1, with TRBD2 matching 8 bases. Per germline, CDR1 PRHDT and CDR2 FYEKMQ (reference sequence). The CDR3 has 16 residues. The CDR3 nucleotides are TGTGCCAGCAGCCTAGGTATTAGGCTAGCGGGCAATGAGCAGTTCTTC. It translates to CASSLGIRLAGNEQFF.

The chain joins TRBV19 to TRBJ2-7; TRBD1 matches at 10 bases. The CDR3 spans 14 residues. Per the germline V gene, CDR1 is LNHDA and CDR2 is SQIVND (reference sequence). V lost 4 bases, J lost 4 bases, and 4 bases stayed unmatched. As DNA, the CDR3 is TGTGCCAGTAGTAGGACAGGGGGGATTTACGAGCAGTACTTC. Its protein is CASSRTGGIYEQYF.

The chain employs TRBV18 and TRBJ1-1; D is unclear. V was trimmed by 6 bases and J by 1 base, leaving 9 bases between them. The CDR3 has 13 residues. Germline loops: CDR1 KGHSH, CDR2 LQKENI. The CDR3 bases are TGTGCCAGCTCTAGCCTACAGAACACTGAAGCTTTCTTT. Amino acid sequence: CASSSLQNTEAFF.

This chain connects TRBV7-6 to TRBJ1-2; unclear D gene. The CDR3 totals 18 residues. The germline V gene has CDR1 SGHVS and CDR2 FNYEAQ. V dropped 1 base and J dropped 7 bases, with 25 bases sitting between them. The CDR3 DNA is TGTGCCAGCAGCTTAGTCGCGGGGTTTCAGCGAGGTGGGTCTGGCTACACCTTC. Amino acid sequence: CASSLVAGFQRGGSGYTF.

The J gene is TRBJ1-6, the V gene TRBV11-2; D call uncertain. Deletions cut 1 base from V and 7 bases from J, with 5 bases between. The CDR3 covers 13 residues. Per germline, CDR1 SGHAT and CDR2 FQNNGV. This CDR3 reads CASSLGQNSPLHF. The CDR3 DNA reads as TGTGCCAGCAGCTTAGGGCAGAATTCACCCCTCCACTTT.

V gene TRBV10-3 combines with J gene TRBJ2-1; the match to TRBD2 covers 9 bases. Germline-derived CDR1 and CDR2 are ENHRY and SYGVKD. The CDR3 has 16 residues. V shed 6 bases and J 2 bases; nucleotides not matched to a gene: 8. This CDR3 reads CAIRFAAGGTYNEQFF. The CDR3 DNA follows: TGTGCCATCAGATTTGCAGCGGGGGGCACCTACAATGAGCAGTTCTTC.

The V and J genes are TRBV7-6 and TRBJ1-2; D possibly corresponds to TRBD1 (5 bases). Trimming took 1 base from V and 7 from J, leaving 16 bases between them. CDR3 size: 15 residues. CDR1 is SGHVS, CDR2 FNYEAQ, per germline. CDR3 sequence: CASSLGNRGIGGYTF. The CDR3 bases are TGTGCCAGCAGCTTAGGGAATCGGGGGATCGGTGGCTACACCTTC.

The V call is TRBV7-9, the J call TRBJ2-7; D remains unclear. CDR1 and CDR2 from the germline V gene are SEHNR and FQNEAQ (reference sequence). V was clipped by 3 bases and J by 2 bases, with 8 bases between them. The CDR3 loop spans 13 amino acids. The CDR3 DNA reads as TGTGCCAGCAGCTTGGAGCCACCCTACGAGCAGTACTTC. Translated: CASSLEPPYEQYF.

The CDR3 reads CASSVLASTDTQYF. The DNA of the CDR3 is TGTGCCAGCAGCGTTCTAGCTAGCACAGATACGCAGTATTTT. This rearrangement joins TRBV9 to TRBJ2-3; D may be TRBD2 (5 bases). The length of the CDR3 is 14 residues. Germline values: CDR1 SGDLS, CDR2 YYNGEE. V gave up 2 bases and J gave up 0 bases, with 7 bases separating them.

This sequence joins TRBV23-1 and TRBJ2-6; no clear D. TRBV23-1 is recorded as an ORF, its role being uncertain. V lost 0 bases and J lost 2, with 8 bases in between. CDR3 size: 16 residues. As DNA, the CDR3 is TGCGCCAGCAGTCAATCCCGGTTCACTGGGGCCAACGTCCTGACTTTC. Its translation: CASSQSRFTGANVLTF.

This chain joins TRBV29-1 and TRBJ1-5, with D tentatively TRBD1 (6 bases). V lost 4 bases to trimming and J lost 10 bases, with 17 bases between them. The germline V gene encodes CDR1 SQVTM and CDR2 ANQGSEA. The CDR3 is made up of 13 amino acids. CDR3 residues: CSVVGSGEGPQHF. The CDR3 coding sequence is TGCAGCGTTGTAGGGTCAGGGGAAGGCCCCCAGCATTTT.

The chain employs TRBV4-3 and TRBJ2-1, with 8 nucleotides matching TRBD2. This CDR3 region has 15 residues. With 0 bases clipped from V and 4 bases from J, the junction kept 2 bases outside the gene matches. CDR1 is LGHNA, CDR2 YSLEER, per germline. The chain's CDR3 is CASSQERGGYNEQFF. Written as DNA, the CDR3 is TGCGCCAGCAGCCAAGAACGGGGGGGTTACAATGAGCAGTTCTTC.

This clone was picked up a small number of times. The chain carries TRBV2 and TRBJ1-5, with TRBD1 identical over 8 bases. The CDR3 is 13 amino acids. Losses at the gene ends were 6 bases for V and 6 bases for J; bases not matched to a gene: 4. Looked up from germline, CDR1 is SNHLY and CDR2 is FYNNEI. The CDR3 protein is CASSADRGQPQHF. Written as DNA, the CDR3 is TGTGCCAGCAGCGCCGACAGGGGTCAGCCCCAGCATTTT.

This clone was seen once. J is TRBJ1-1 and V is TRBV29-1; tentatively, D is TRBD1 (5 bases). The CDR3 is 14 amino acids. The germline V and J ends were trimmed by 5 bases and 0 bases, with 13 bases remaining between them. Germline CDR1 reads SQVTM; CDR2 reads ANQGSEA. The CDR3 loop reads CSVKQDLMNTEAFF. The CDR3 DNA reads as TGCAGCGTTAAACAGGACCTAATGAACACTGAAGCTTTCTTT.

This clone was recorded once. CDR3 in amino acids: CASTHWGIGTGGQRRAFF. The CDR3 bases are TGTGCCAGTACCCATTGGGGAATCGGGACAGGGGGACAACGGAGAGCTTTCTTT. The rearrangement uses TRBV19 and TRBJ1-1; 11 positions agree with TRBD1. Germline V gives CDR1 LNHDA, CDR2 SQIVND (reference sequence). This CDR3 has 18 amino acids. The V gene end was trimmed by 7 bases and the J gene end by 10 bases; junction bases not matched to a gene: 23.

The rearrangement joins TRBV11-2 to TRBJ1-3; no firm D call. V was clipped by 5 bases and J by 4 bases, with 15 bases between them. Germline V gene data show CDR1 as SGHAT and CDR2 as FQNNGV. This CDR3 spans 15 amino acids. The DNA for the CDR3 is TGTGCCAGCAGCCCTACTCAAACCCAAGGAAACACCATATATTTT. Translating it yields CASSPTQTQGNTIYF. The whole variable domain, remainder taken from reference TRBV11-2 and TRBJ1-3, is EAGVAQSPRYKIIEKRQSVAFWCNPISGHATLYWYQQILGQGPKLLIQFQNNGVVDDSQLPKDRFSAERLKGVDSTLKIQPAKLEDSAVYLCASSPTQTQGNTIYFGEGSWLTVV.

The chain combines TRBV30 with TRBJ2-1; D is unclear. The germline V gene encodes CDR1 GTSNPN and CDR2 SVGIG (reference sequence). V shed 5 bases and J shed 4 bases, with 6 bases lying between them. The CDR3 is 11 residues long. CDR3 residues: CAWGPYNEQFF. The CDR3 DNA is TGTGCCTGGGGGCCGTACAATGAGCAGTTCTTC.

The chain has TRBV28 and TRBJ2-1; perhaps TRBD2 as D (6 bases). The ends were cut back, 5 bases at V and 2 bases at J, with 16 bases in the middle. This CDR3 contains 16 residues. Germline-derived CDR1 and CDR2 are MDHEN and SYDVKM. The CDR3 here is CASSAPLGGAYNEQFF. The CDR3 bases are TGTGCCAGCAGTGCCCCATTAGGCGGGGCCTACAATGAGCAGTTCTTC. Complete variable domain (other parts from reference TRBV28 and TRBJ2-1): DVKVTQSSRYLVKRTGEKVFLECVQDMDHENMFWYRQDPGLGLRLIYFSYDVKMKEKGDIPEGYSVSREKKERFSLILESASTNQTSMYLCASSAPLGGAYNEQFFGPGTRLTVL.

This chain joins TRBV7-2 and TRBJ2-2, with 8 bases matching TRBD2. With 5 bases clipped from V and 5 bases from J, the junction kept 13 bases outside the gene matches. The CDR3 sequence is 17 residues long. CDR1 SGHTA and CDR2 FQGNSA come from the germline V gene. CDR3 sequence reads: CASSPQRSSGFTGELFF. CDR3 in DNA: TGTGCCAGCAGCCCGCAGCGCTCTAGCGGGTTTACCGGGGAGCTGTTTTTT.

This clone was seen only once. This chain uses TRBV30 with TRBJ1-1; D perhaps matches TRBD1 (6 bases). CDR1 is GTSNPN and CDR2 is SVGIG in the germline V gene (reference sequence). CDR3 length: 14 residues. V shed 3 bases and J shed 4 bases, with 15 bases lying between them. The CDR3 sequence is CAWRAQGGVTEAFF. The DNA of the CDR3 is TGTGCCTGGAGAGCACAGGGTGGGGTCACTGAAGCTTTCTTT.

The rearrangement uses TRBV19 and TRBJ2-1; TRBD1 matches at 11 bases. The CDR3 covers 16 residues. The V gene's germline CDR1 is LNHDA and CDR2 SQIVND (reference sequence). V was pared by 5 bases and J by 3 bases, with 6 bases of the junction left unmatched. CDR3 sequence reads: CASSPPGTGGYNEQFF. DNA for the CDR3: TGTGCCAGTAGTCCCCCCGGGACAGGGGGCTACAATGAGCAGTTCTTC.

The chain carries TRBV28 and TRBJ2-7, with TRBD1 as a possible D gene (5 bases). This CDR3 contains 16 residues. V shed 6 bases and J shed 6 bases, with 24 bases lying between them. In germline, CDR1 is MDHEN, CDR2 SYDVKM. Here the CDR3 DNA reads TGTGCCAGCAGGCACCATAAGGGGAAAGGTTCTGGCGAGCAGTACTTC. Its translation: CASRHHKGKGSGEQYF. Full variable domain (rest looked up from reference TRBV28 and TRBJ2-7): DVKVTQSSRYLVKRTGEKVFLECVQDMDHENMFWYRQDPGLGLRLIYFSYDVKMKEKGDIPEGYSVSREKKERFSLILESASTNQTSMYLCASRHHKGKGSGEQYFGPGTRLTVT.

The CDR3 here is CASSSRQGFNYGYTF. Written as DNA, the CDR3 is TGTGCCAGCAGCTCTCGACAGGGGTTTAACTATGGCTACACCTTC. This chain uses TRBV6-5 with TRBJ1-2, with 8 positions matching TRBD1. The length of the CDR3 is 15 residues. Germline loops: CDR1 MNHEY, CDR2 SVGAGI. J lost 1 base, V lost 6 bases, and 7 bases had no gene match.

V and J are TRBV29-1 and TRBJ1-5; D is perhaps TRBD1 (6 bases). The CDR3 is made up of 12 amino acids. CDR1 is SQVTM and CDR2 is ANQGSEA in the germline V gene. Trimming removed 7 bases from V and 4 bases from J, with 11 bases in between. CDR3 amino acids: CSAGDLNQPQHF. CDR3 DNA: TGCAGCGCAGGGGATCTGAATCAGCCCCAGCATTTT.

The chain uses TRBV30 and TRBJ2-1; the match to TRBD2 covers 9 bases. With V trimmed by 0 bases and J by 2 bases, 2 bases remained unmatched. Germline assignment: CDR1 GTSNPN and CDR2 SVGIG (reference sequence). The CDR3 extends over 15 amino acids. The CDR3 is CAWSVGTSTYNEQFF. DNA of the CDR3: TGTGCCTGGAGTGTCGGGACTAGCACCTACAATGAGCAGTTCTTC.

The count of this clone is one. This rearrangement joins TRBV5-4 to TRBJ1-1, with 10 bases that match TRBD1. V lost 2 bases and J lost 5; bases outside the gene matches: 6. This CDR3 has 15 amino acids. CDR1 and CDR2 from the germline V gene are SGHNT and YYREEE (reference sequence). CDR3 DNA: TGTGCCAGCAGCTTCCCGACAGGGGGCGCGACTGAAGCTTTCTTT. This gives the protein CASSFPTGGATEAFF.

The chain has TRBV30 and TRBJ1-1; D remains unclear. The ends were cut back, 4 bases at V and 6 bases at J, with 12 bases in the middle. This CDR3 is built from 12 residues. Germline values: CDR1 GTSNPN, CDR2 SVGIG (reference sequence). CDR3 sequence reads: CAWTPRVAEAFF. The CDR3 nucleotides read TGTGCCTGGACCCCCCGGGTGGCTGAAGCTTTCTTT. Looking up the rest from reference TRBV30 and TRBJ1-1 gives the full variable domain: SQTIHQWPATLVQPVGSPLSLECTVEGTSNPNLYWYRQAAGRGLQLLFYSVGIGQISSEVPQNLSASRPQDRQFILSSKKLLLSDSGFYLCAWTPRVAEAFFGQGTRLTVV.

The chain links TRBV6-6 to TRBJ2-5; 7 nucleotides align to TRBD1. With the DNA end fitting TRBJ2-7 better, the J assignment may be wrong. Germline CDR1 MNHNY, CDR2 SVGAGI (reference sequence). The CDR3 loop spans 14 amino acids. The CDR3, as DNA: TGTGCCAGCAGTTCTCGGCTAGGGGGCCACGAGCAGTACTTC. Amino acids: CASSSRLGGHEQYF.

CDR3 sequence: CASRATRDEQFF. In nucleotides, the CDR3 is TGTGCCAGTAGGGCGACTCGGGATGAGCAGTTCTTC. V is TRBV19 and J is TRBJ2-1, with D hard to call. The CDR3 is 12 residues long. Trimming removed 6 bases from V and 8 bases from J, with 11 bases in between. Germline values: CDR1 LNHDA, CDR2 SQIVND (reference sequence). Full variable domain (outside the CDR3, taken from reference TRBV19 and TRBJ2-1): DGGITQSPKYLFRKEGQNVTLSCEQNLNHDAMYWYRQDPGQGLRLIYYSQIVNDFQKGDIAEGYSVSREKKESFPLTVTSAQKNPTAFYLCASRATRDEQFFGPGTRLTVL.